What follows are 8 T cell receptor beta chains derived from one specimen sequenced in a study of siplizumab effects on memory and regulatory T cells (dated by TCRdb to between 2019 and 2020). Library preparation used the immunoSEQ multiplex PCR assay. Not all clones reach the TCRdb copy of this immuneACCESS table, which keeps in-frame sequences only. Checked studies attribute under half of the gap to unresolved V genes and leave the rest unexplained. The sample table contains about 97,000 clones; only one count was recorded for roughly 92% of them. 1% to 1.3% of the sample is in the top ten clones. The sample taken for sequencing was CD4+ T cells sorted from blood. The receptor source for this set is a human donor in good health.

The chain uses TRBV6-5 and TRBJ2-7; TRBD1 might be the D (5 bases). The CDR3 runs to 14 residues. The germline V gene has CDR1 MNHEY and CDR2 SVGAGI. Trimming pared 2 bases from V and 9 bases from J, leaving 17 bases between. The chain's CDR3 is CASSYEPREGRQYF. The CDR3 DNA sequence: TGTGCCAGCAGTTACGAACCCAGGGAAGGAAGGCAGTACTTC.

V is TRBV10-1 and J is TRBJ2-3; TRBD2 agrees at 12 bases. CDR3 length equals 16 residues. With 4 bases clipped from V and 0 bases from J, the junction kept 2 bases outside the gene matches. The germline V gene encodes CDR1 WNHNN and CDR2 SYGVQD (reference sequence). The CDR3 coding sequence is TGCGCCAGCAGTGGGACTAGCGGGATGAGCACAGATACGCAGTATTTT. Its protein is CASSGTSGMSTDTQYF.

The chain couples TRBV27 to TRBJ2-3, with D perhaps matching TRBD1 (7 bases). Germline CDR1 reads MNHEY; CDR2 reads SMNVEV (reference sequence). The CDR3 spans 17 residues. V lost 5 bases and J lost 1, with 19 bases in between. The CDR3 coding sequence is TGTGCCAGCAGTCTCCGACGACAGGGCGGGGGCACAGATACGCAGTATTTT. Translating it yields CASSLRRQGGGTDTQYF.

V usage is TRBV5-3 and J usage is TRBJ2-7; D might be TRBD1 (5 bases). TRBV5-3 is known as an ORF, though its function is uncertain. V was shortened by 3 bases and J by 6 bases, with 13 bases between the two germline ends. This CDR3 spans 13 amino acids. The CDR3 protein is CARSSDKIPEQYF. As DNA, the CDR3 is TGTGCCAGAAGCTCGGACAAAATCCCCGAGCAGTACTTC.

The rearrangement joins TRBV9 to TRBJ2-3; no clear D. The V end was cut by 0 bases, the J end by 4 bases, with 15 bases between. CDR3 length: 16 residues. CDR1 is SGDLS, CDR2 YYNGEE, per germline. The CDR3 loop reads CASSVVSGNGADTQYF. The CDR3 region has the DNA TGTGCCAGCAGCGTAGTTTCAGGCAATGGGGCAGATACGCAGTATTTT.

The chain uses TRBV30 and TRBJ1-1; D is perhaps TRBD1 (6 bases). V dropped 3 bases and J dropped 2 bases, with 10 bases sitting between them. CDR1 and CDR2 (germline): GTSNPN, SVGIG (reference sequence). The CDR3 consists of 13 residues. The DNA for the CDR3 is TGTGCCTGGAGCCGGGGGGCCAACACTGAAGCTTTCTTT. It is translated as CAWSRGANTEAFF.

V usage is TRBV10-3 and J usage is TRBJ2-7; 7 nucleotides match TRBD2. The junction had 6 bases not matched to a gene; V was cut back by 3 bases and J by 1 base. The CDR3 spans 15 residues. Germline CDR1 and CDR2: ENHRY and SYGVKD. The CDR3 nucleotides read TGTGCCATCAGTGATTTAAGCGGGGCATCCTACGAGCAGTACTTC. Translating gives CAISDLSGASYEQYF.

The chain carries TRBV11-2 and TRBJ2-7; 8 bases fit TRBD1. V was pared by 0 bases and J by 3 bases, with 4 bases of the junction left unmatched. From germline, CDR1 is SGHAT and CDR2 FQNNGV. This CDR3 is 15 amino acids long. The CDR3 DNA sequence: TGTGCCAGCAGCTTAGAGGAGGGGACAGGCTACGAGCAGTACTTC. This gives the protein CASSLEEGTGYEQYF.